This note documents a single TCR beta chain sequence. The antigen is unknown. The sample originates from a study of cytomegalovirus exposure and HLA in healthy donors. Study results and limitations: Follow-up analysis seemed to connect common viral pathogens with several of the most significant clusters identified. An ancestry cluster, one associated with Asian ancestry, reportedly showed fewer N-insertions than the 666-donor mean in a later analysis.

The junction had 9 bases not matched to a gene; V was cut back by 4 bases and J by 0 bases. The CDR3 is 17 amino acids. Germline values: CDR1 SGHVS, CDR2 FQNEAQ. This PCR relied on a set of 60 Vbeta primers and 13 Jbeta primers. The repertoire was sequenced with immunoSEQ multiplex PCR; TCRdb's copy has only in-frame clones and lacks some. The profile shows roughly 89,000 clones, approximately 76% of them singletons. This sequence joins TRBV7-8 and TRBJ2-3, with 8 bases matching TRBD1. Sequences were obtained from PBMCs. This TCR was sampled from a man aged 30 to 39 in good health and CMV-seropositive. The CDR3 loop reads CASSWGAQGGSTDTQYF. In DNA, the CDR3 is TGTGCCAGCAGCTGGGGGGCACAGGGGGGAAGCACAGATACGCAGTATTTT.